The source of this T cell receptor (beta chain) is a study of vaccination and CD4 T cells after COVID-19. This CDR3 contains 12 residues. V was clipped by 1 base and J by 6 bases, with 7 bases between them. CDR1 is SGHVS, CDR2 FQNEAQ, per germline. This clonotype came up a few times. The antigen is not known. As to treatment: approximately 11-day PBMC culture with coronavirus spike peptide pools or control peptides (ViraFEST assay). ViraFEST stimulated the growth of antigen-specific T cells using peptide pools and subsequently profiled their TCRs by sequencing. Sequencing of DNA taken from cultured CD4+ T cells relied on the Oncomine TCR Beta short-read assay. TCRdb re-analysed the PCR reads in MiXCR, keeping a single row per CDR3 protein. Here the sample spans about 15,000 distinct CDR3 sequences, under 45% being singletons.

The receptor was isolated from a human donor with COVID-19. This chain uses TRBV7-8 with TRBJ2-7; the D call may be TRBD1 or TRBD2 (5 bases each). Sequences were obtained from cultured CD4+ T cells from blood. The chain's CDR3 is CASSLEGTEQYF. DNA of the CDR3: TGTGCCAGCAGCTTAGAGGGGACCGAGCAGTACTTC.